Listed here is a single TCR beta chain. The sample originates from a study of cytomegalovirus exposure and HLA in healthy donors. The primer mix had 60 Vbeta and 13 Jbeta primers. Libraries were prepared by immunoSEQ multiplex PCR; TCRdb keeps only in-frame clonotypes and omits some of them. The sample carries 160,000 or so clones, almost 80% recorded once. The germline CDR1 and CDR2 sequences are SNHLY and FYNNEI. This CDR3 region has 14 residues. V was shortened by 3 bases and J by 9 bases, with 15 bases between the two germline ends. V is TRBV2 and J is TRBJ2-1; perhaps TRBD2 as D (6 bases). The sequencing input was PBMCs. The sequence was obtained from a man aged 40-55 years in good health and CMV-seropositive. CDR3 sequence: CASSDLAEAGEQFF. CDR3 sequence (DNA): TGTGCCAGCAGTGATTTAGCGGAAGCCGGTGAGCAGTTCTTC.